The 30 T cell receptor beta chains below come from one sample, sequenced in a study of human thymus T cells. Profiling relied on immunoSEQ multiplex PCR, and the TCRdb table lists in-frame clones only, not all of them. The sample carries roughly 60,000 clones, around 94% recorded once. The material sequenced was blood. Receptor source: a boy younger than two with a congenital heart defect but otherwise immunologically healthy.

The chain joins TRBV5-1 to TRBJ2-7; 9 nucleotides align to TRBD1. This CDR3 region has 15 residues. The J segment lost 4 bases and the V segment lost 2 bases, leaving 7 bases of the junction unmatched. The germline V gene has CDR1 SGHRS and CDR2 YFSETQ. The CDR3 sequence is CASSFGTGTGYEQYF. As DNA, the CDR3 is TGCGCCAGCAGCTTCGGAACCGGGACAGGGTACGAGCAGTACTTC.

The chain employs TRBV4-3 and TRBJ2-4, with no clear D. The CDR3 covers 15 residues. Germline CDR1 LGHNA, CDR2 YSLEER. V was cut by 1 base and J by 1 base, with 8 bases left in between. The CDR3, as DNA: TGCGCCAGCAGCCAAGGGGTGCTGGCCAAAAACATTCAGTACTTC. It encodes CASSQGVLAKNIQYF.

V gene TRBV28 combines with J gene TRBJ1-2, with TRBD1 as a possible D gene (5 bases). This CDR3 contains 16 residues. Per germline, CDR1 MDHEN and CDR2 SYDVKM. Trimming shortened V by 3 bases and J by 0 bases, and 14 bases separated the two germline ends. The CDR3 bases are TGTGCCAGCAGTTTGCCCCGGGACGTATCTAACTATGGCTACACCTTC. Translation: CASSLPRDVSNYGYTF.

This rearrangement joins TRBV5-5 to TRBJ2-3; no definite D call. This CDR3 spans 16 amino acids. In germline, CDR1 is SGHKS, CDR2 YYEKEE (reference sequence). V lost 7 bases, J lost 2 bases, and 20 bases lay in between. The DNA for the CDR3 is TGTGCCAGCTCCAGCCTCAATGGGGTCGTCACAGATACGCAGTATTTT. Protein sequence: CASSSLNGVVTDTQYF.

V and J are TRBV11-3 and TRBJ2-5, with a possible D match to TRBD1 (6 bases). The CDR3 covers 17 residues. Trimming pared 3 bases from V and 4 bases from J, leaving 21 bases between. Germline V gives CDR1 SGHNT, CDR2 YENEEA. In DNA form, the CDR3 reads TGTGCCAGCAGCTTGCGCTCGACAGGATTAATGGGAGAGACCCAGTACTTC. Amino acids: CASSLRSTGLMGETQYF.

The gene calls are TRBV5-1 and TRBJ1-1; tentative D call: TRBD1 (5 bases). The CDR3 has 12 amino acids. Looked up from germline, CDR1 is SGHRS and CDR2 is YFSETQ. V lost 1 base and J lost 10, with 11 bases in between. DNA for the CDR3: TGCGCCAGCAGCTTGCGGGAGGGACTAGCTTTCTTT. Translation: CASSLREGLAFF.

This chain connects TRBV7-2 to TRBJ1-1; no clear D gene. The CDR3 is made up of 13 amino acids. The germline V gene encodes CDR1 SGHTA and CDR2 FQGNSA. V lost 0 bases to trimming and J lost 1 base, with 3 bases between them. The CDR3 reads CASSLAPNTEAFF. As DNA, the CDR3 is TGTGCCAGCAGCTTAGCCCCGAACACTGAAGCTTTCTTT.

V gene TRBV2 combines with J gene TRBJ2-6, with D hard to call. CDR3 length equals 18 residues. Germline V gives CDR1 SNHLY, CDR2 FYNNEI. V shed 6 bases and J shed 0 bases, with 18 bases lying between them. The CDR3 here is CASRSFTGYISGANVLTF. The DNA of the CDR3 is TGTGCCAGCAGGTCCTTCACGGGCTACATCTCTGGGGCCAACGTCCTGACTTTC. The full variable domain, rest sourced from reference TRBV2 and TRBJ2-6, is EPEVTQTPSHQVTQMGQEVILRCVPISNHLYFYWYRQILGQKVEFLVSFYNNEISEKSEIFDDQFSVERPDGSNFTLKIRSTKLEDSAMYFCASRSFTGYISGANVLTFGAGSRLTVL.

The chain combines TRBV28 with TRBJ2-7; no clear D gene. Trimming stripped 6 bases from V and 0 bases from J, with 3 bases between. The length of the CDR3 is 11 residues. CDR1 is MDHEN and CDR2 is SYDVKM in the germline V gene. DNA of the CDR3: TGTGCCAGCAGGAGCTCCTACGAGCAGTACTTC. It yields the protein CASRSSYEQYF.

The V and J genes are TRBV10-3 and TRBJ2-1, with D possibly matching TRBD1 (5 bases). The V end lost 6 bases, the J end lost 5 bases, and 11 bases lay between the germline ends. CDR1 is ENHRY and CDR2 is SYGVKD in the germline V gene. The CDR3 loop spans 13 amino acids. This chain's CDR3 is CAIRIDRHNEQFF. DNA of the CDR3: TGTGCCATCAGAATCGACAGACACAATGAGCAGTTCTTC.

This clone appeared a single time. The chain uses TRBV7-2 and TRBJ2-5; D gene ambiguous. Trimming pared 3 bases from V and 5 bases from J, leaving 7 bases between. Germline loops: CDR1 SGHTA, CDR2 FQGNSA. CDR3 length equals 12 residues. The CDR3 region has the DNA TGTGCCAGCAGCTTCATGGGGGAGACCCAGTACTTC. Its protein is CASSFMGETQYF.

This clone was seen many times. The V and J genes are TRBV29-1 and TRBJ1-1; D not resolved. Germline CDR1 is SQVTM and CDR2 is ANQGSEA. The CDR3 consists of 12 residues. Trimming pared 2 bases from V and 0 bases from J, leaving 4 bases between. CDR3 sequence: CSVEPLNTEAFF. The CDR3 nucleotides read TGCAGCGTTGAACCTTTGAACACTGAAGCTTTCTTT.

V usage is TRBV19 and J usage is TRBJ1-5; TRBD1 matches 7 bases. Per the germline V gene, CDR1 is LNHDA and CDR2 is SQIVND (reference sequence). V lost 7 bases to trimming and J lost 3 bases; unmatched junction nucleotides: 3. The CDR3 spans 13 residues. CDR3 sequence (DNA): TGTGCCAGTAAGGGACAGTTCAATCAGCCCCAGCATTTT. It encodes CASKGQFNQPQHF. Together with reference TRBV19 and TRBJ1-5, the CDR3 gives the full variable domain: DGGITQSPKYLFRKEGQNVTLSCEQNLNHDAMYWYRQDPGQGLRLIYYSQIVNDFQKGDIAEGYSVSREKKESFPLTVTSAQKNPTAFYLCASKGQFNQPQHFGDGTRLSIL.

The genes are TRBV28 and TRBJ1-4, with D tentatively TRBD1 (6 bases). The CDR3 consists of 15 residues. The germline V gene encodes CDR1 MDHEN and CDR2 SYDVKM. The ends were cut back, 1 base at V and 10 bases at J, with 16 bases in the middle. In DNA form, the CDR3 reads TGTGCCAGCAGTTTATCGGGGGGGCCCCATCGAAAACTGTTTTTT. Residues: CASSLSGGPHRKLFF.

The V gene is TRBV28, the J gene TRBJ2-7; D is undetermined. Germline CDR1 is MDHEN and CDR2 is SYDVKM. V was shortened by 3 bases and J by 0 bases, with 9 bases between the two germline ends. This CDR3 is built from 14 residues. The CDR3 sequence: CASSFARSSYEQYF. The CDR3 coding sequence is TGTGCCAGCAGTTTCGCCAGGAGCTCCTACGAGCAGTACTTC.

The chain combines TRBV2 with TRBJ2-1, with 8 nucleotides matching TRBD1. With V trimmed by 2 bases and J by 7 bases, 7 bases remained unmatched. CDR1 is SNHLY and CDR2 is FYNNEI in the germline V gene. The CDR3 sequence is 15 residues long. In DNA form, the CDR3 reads TGTGCCAGCAGTGAAAGCGGGCAGGGGGCAAATGAGCAGTTCTTC. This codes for CASSESGQGANEQFF.

The CDR3 reads CASSYSKTPTYEQYF. Written as DNA, the CDR3 is TGTGCCAGCAGTTACTCTAAGACCCCAACCTACGAGCAGTACTTC. The V gene is TRBV6-5, the J gene TRBJ2-7; no reliable D call. V was clipped by 0 bases and J by 2 bases, with 11 bases between them. Germline V gene sequence: CDR1 MNHEY, CDR2 SVGAGI. The CDR3 sequence is 15 residues long.

The CDR3 sequence: CASSPQGAATDTQYF. As DNA, the CDR3 is TGTGCCAGCAGCCCCCAGGGAGCGGCGACCGATACGCAGTATTTT. The chain employs TRBV7-6 and TRBJ2-3; D may correspond to TRBD1 or TRBD2 (5 bases each). In germline, CDR1 is SGHVS, CDR2 FNYEAQ. CDR3 length equals 15 residues. Trimming cost V 5 bases and J 6 bases, with 18 bases left between them. Variable domain in full (rest from reference TRBV7-6 and TRBJ2-3): GAGVSQSPRYKVTKRGQDVALRCDPISGHVSLYWYRQALGQGPEFLTYFNYEAQQDKSGLPNDRFSAERPEGSISTLTIQRTEQRDSAMYRCASSPQGAATDTQYFGPGTRLTVL.

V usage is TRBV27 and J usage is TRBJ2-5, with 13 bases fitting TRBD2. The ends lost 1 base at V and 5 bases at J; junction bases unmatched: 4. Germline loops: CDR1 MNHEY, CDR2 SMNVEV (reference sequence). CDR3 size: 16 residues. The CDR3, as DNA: TGTGCCAGCAGTTTATACGGGACTAGCGGGATGGAGACCCAGTACTTC. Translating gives CASSLYGTSGMETQYF.

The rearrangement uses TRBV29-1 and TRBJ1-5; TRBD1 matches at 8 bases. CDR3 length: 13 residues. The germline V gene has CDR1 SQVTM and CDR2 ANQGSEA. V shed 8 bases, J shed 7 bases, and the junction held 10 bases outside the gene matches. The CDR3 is CSYRQGSNQPQHF. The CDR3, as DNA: TGCAGCTACAGACAGGGGTCGAACCAGCCCCAGCATTTT.

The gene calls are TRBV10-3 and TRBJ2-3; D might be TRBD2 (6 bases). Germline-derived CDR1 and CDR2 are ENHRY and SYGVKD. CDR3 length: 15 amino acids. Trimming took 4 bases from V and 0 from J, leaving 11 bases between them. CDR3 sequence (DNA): TGTGCCATCAGTGGAGCGGGCCAAAGCACAGATACGCAGTATTTT. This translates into CAISGAGQSTDTQYF.

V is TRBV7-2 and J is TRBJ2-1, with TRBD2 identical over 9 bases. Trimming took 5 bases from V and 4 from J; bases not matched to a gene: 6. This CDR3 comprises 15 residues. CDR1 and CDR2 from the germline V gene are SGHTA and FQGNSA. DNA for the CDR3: TGTGCCAGCAGCGTAGGGACTAGCCTGTACAATGAGCAGTTCTTC. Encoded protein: CASSVGTSLYNEQFF. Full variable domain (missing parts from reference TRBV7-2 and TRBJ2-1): GAGVSQSPSNKVTEKGKDVELRCDPISGHTALYWYRQSLGQGLEFLIYFQGNSAPDKSGLPSDRFSAERTGGSVSTLTIQRTQQEDSAVYLCASSVGTSLYNEQFFGPGTRLTVL.

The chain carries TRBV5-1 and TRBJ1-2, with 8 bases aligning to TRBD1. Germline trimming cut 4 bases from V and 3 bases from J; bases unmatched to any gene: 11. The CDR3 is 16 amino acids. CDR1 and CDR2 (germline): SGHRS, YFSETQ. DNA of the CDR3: TGCGCCAGCAGCAAAGCCGCAGGGGGCGTAGACTATGGCTACACCTTC. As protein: CASSKAAGGVDYGYTF.

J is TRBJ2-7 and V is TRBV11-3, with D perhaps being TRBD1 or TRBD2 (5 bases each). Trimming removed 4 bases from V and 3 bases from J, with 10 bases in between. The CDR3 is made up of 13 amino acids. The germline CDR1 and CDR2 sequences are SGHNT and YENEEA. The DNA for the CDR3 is TGTGCCAGCAGCTGGGGGTTGCTCTACGAGCAGTACTTC. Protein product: CASSWGLLYEQYF.

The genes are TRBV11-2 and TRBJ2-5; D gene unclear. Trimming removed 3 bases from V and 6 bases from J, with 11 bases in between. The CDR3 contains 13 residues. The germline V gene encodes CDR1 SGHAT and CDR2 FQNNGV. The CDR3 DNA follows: TGTGCCAGCAGCTTCTCAAGTAAAAAGACCCAGTACTTC. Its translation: CASSFSSKKTQYF.

The CDR3 region is CASSPVPDTQYF. CDR3 in DNA: TGTGCCAGCAGTCCCGTTCCAGATACGCAGTATTTT. The chain links TRBV6-4 to TRBJ2-3; D gene unclear. The germline CDR1 and CDR2 sequences are MRHNA and SNTAGT. The CDR3 contains 12 residues. Trimming removed 5 bases at V and 4 bases at J, with 7 bases between.

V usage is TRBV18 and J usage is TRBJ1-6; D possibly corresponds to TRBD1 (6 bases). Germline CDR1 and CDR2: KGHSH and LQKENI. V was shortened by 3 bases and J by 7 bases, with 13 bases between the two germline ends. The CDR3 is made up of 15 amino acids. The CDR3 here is CASSPYREGNSPLHF. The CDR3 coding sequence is TGTGCCAGCTCACCGTACAGGGAGGGCAATTCACCCCTCCACTTT.

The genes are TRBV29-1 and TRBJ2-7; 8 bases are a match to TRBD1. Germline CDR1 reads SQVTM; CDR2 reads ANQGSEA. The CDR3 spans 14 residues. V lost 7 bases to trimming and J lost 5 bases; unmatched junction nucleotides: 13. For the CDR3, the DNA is TGCAGCGCCCAAAGGACAGGGAGTTTAAACGAGCAGTACTTC. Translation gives CSAQRTGSLNEQYF.

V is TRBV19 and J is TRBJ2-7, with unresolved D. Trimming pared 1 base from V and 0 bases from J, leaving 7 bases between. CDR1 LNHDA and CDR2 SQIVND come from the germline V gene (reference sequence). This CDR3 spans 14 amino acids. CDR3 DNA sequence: TGTGCCAGTAGTATAGGCGGTCACTCCTACGAGCAGTACTTC. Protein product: CASSIGGHSYEQYF.

The chain's CDR3 is CASSPTSGRSHPYEQYF. CDR3 nucleotides: TGCGCCAGCAGCCCAACTAGCGGGAGGTCCCATCCCTACGAGCAGTACTTC. This rearrangement joins TRBV4-1 to TRBJ2-7; 12 bases agree with TRBD2. V dropped 4 bases and J dropped 2; count of bases not matched to a gene: 9. Germline V CDR1 and CDR2: MGHRA, YSYEKL. The length of the CDR3 is 17 residues.